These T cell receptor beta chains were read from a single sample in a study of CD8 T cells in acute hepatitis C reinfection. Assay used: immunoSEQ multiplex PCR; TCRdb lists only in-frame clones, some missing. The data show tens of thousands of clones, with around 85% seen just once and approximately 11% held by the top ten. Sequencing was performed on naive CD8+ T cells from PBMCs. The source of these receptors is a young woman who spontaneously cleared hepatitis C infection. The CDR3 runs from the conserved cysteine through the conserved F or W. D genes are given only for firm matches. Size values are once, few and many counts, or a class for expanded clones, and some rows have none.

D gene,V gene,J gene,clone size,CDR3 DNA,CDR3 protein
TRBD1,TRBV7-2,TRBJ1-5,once,TGTGCCAGCAGCCGGGGGACAGACCTAAGCAATCAGCCCCAGCATTTT,CASSRGTDLSNQPQHF
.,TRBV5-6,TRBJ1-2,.,TGTGCCAGCAGCTTGGATTTACTCACAGGAAACTATGGCTACACCTTC,CASSLDLLTGNYGYTF
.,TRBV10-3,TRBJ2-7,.,TGTGCCATCAGTGAAGTTGTAGACTCTCGAAACGAGCAGTACTTC,CAISEVVDSRNEQYF
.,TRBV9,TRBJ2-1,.,TGTGCCAGCAGCGTAGACCTAGCGCGGTACAATGAGCAGTTCTTC,CASSVDLARYNEQFF
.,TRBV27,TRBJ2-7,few,TGTGCCAGCAGTTCGAACTCCTACGAGCAGTACTTC,CASSSNSYEQYF
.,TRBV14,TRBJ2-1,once,TGTGCCAGCAGCCATGCCTGGGGAACCTCGTTATACAATGAGCAGTTCTTC,CASSHAWGTSLYNEQFF
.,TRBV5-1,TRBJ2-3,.,TGCGCCAGCAGCTTGTTGCGGGGGCGCACAGATACGCAGTATTTT,CASSLLRGRTDTQYF
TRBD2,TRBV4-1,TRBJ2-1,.,TGCGCCAGCAGCCCGATCACTAGCGAGGACTACAATGAGCAGTTCTTC,CASSPITSEDYNEQFF
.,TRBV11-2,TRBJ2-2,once,TGTGCCAGCAGCTTAGTTGGGTGGGGACAACGGGAGCTGTTTTTT,CASSLVGWGQRELFF
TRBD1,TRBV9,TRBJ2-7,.,TGTGCCAGCAGCGGAACCGGGACAGAAGCCTACGAGCAGTACTTC,CASSGTGTEAYEQYF
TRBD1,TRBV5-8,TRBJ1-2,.,TGTGCCAGCCGGGACAGGGGGGCTGGCTACACCTTC,CASRDRGAGYTF
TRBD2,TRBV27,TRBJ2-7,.,TGTGCCAGCAGTCCATGGACTAGCGGGAGGGAGCAGTACTTC,CASSPWTSGREQYF
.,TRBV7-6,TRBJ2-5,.,TGTGCCAGCAGCTCACAACGGGAGACCCAGTACTTC,CASSSQRETQYF
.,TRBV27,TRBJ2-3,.,TGTGCCAGCACCGGGGTGACAGATACGCAGTATTTT,CASTGVTDTQYF
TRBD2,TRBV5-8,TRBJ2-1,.,TGTGCCAGCTCCAGCGGGAGGGCCTGGATGGGTAATGAGCAGTTCTTC,CASSSGRAWMGNEQFF
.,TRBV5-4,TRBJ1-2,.,TGTGCCAGCAGCTTGGCCAGATCGGGGCAGGCATATGGCTACACCTTC,CASSLARSGQAYGYTF
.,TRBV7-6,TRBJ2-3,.,TGTGCCAGCAGCCCCTCGCCAACAGATACGCAGTATTTT,CASSPSPTDTQYF